One sample yielded the 27 T cell receptor beta chains listed below, sequenced in a study of T cells after yellow fever vaccination (dated by TCRdb to about 2019). Receptor libraries were prepared by 5' RACE. The sample was run on an Illumina NovaSeq 6000. TCRdb reran the public reads through fastp at Q25 and MiXCR, keeping productive beta chains. Each CDR3 protein appears once, grouped with its most common genes and DNA. The sample contains 250,000 or so distinct CDR3 sequences, 3.6% of them found a single time. The top ten constitute 19% of the sample. Taken with the paper, the label for treatment or condition translates to: live attenuated yellow fever vaccine strain. Sequences were derived from PBMCs, sampled 15 days after the yellow fever booster vaccination. These receptors all come from a man between 18 and 35 years old who received the YFV17D yellow fever vaccine.

This clonotype was detected ten times or more. The chain employs TRBV25-1 and TRBJ2-3; TRBD1 might be the D (5 bases). V lost 8 bases, J lost 0 bases, and 15 bases lay in between. Germline CDR1 and CDR2: MGHDK and SYGVNS. This CDR3 has 15 residues. In DNA form, the CDR3 reads TGTGCCAGCGGGCCAAGGGGCAGAAGCACAGATACGCAGTATTTT. It yields the protein CASGPRGRSTDTQYF.

This clonotype was recorded many times. The chain has TRBV5-6 and TRBJ2-7; tentatively, D is TRBD1 (5 bases). The CDR3 runs 13 residues. V shed 3 bases and J shed 1 base, with 8 bases lying between them. Germline lookup yields CDR1 SGHDT and CDR2 YYEEEE. The CDR3 nucleotides read TGTGCCAGCAGCTCCCAGGGTTCCTACGAGCAGTACGTC. This sequence encodes CASSSQGSYEQYV.

This clonotype appeared many times. CDR3 protein: CASSLVADGQPQHF. The CDR3 DNA sequence: TGCGCCAGCAGCTTGGTGGCAGATGGACAGCCCCAGCATTTT. This sequence joins TRBV5-1 and TRBJ1-5; no clear D. The CDR3 has 14 residues. CDR1 and CDR2 (germline): SGHRS, YFSETQ. Trimming removed 0 bases from V and 7 bases from J, with 11 bases in between.

This clonotype was recorded many times. Mismatch with germline at one junction end may stem from a read error. The genes are TRBV5-1 and TRBJ2-7, with D maybe TRBD1 (5 bases). The germline CDR1 and CDR2 sequences are SGHRS and YFSETQ. This CDR3 is 12 amino acids long. The CDR3 DNA reads as TGCGCCAGCAGCAGTGACAGAGTCCCCCCGGTCTTC. It is translated as CASSSDRVPPVF.

The sample holds many counts of this clonotype. This chain joins TRBV5-6 and TRBJ2-3, with D maybe TRBD1 (6 bases). The V and J ends lost 4 bases and 4 bases respectively, with 10 bases between them. The CDR3 has 13 residues. Germline V lookup: CDR1 SGHDT, CDR2 YYEEEE. The CDR3 loop reads CASSHAGADTQYF. CDR3 bases: TGTGCCAGCAGCCATGCAGGGGCAGATACGCAGTATTTT. The whole variable domain, filled in from reference TRBV5-6 and TRBJ2-3, reads DAGVTQSPTHLIKTRGQQVTLRCSPKSGHDTVSWYQQALGQGPQFIFQYYEEEERQRGNFPDRFSGHQFPNYSSELNVNALLLGDSALYLCASSHAGADTQYFGPGTRLTVL.

J is TRBJ2-2 and V is TRBV28; TRBD1 is a possible D gene (6 bases). In germline, CDR1 is MDHEN, CDR2 SYDVKM. CDR3 length: 14 amino acids. Trimming removed 9 bases from V and 6 bases from J, with 17 bases in between. Here the CDR3 DNA reads TGTGCCAGTTTTACCACAGGGTCGGCCGGGGAGCTGTTTTTT. It codes for CASFTTGSAGELFF.

This rearrangement joins TRBV7-2 to TRBJ2-2; 8 nucleotides line up with TRBD1. From germline, CDR1 is SGHTA and CDR2 FQGNSA. J was trimmed by 4 bases and V by 3 bases; bases with no gene match: 4. This CDR3 has 15 amino acids. The DNA for the CDR3 is TGTGCCAGCAGCTTGGGACAGGCGACCACCGGGGAGCTGTTTTTT. This codes for CASSLGQATTGELFF.

This clonotype was seen ten or more times. V usage is TRBV20-1 and J usage is TRBJ1-1; D unresolved. Germline assignment: CDR1 DFQATT and CDR2 SNEGSKA (reference sequence). The length of the CDR3 is 13 residues. V gave up 3 bases and J gave up 4 bases, with 12 bases separating them. CDR3 in amino acids: CSASPPWGTEAFF. The DNA of the CDR3 is TGCAGTGCTAGCCCCCCCTGGGGCACTGAAGCTTTCTTT.

In this sample, this clonotype turned up many times. The CDR3 reads CASSPVEGLGGEQFF. For the CDR3, the DNA is TGTGCCAGCAGCCCTGTGGAGGGCCTCGGGGGTGAGCAGTTCTTC. The chain couples TRBV2 to TRBJ2-1; the D gene is possibly TRBD2 (6 bases). Trimming shortened V by 6 bases and J by 9 bases, and 21 bases separated the two germline ends. This CDR3 has 15 residues. Germline CDR1 reads SNHLY; CDR2 reads FYNNEI.

This clonotype was found many times. The V and J genes are TRBV27 and TRBJ1-1; 8 bases are a match to TRBD1. Germline loops: CDR1 MNHEY, CDR2 SMNVEV (reference sequence). J gave up 6 bases and V 5 bases, and 2 bases lay outside the gene matches. The CDR3 spans 12 residues. The CDR3 nucleotides are TGTGCCAGCAGTAAACAGGGGGCTGAAGCTTTCTTT. This translates into CASSKQGAEAFF.

This clonotype was counted only a few times. The V call is TRBV19, the J call TRBJ2-2; D is uncertain. V was trimmed by 3 bases and J by 6 bases, leaving 5 bases between them. This CDR3 comprises 12 residues. Germline values: CDR1 LNHDA, CDR2 SQIVND (reference sequence). Written as DNA, the CDR3 is TGTGCCAGTAGTATTCGCCCCGGGGAGCTGTTTTTT. Translation gives CASSIRPGELFF. Looking up the rest from reference TRBV19 and TRBJ2-2 gives the full variable domain: DGGITQSPKYLFRKEGQNVTLSCEQNLNHDAMYWYRQDPGQGLRLIYYSQIVNDFQKGDIAEGYSVSREKKESFPLTVTSAQKNPTAFYLCASSIRPGELFFGEGSRLTVL.

There are many counts of this clonotype. The CDR3 bases are TGTGCCAGCAGTGATTCGGATACGCAGTATTTT. It specifies CASSDSDTQYF. The chain recombines TRBV2 with TRBJ2-3, with D unclear. V lost 3 bases, J lost 6 bases, and 4 bases lay in between. The CDR3 is 11 amino acids. Germline V gives CDR1 SNHLY, CDR2 FYNNEI.

This clonotype was picked up many times. The V and J genes are TRBV20-1 and TRBJ2-1; tentatively, D is TRBD2 (6 bases). CDR3 length: 13 residues. V was pared by 5 bases and J by 1 base, with 9 bases between. Germline CDR1 and CDR2: DFQATT and SNEGSKA (reference sequence). CDR3 nucleotide sequence: TGCAGTGCTGGGAGGTTATCCTACAATGAGCAGTTCTTC. Translation gives CSAGRLSYNEQFF.

Many counts were recorded for this clonotype. The chain carries TRBV18 and TRBJ1-1; no firm D call. The germline V gene has CDR1 KGHSH and CDR2 LQKENI. V lost 3 bases to trimming and J lost 4 bases, with 12 bases between them. This CDR3 spans 14 amino acids. This CDR3 is CASSPRDPLTEAFF. For the CDR3, the DNA is TGTGCCAGCTCACCTAGGGATCCCCTCACTGAAGCTTTCTTT.

This clonotype has a count of ten or more. The genes are TRBV4-3 and TRBJ1-3; D gene ambiguous. Germline-derived CDR1 and CDR2 are LGHNA and YSLEER. The V end was cut by 1 base, the J end by 0 bases, with 16 bases between. The CDR3 has 18 residues. CDR3 loop: CASSQGSARSPSGNTIYF. In DNA form, the CDR3 reads TGCGCCAGCAGCCAAGGATCCGCCAGGTCCCCCTCTGGAAACACCATATATTTT.

To note about this clonotype: Just one base apart from a much larger clone, this may be a read error. This chain uses TRBV5-6 with TRBJ2-1; 7 bases agree with TRBD2. The germline V gene encodes CDR1 SGHDT and CDR2 YYEEEE. The CDR3 length is 13 residues. Here the CDR3 DNA reads TGTGCCAGCAGCTTGGTGAGCGGGAACGAGCAGGTCTTC. Its translation is CASSLVSGNEQVF. Combining the CDR3 with reference TRBV5-6 and TRBJ2-1 gives the whole variable domain DAGVTQSPTHLIKTRGQQVTLRCSPKSGHDTVSWYQQALGQGPQFIFQYYEEEERQRGNFPDRFSGHQFPNYSSELNVNALLLGDSALYLCASSLVSGNEQVFGPGTRLTVL.

This clonotype was counted at least ten times. The chain recombines TRBV12-3 or TRBV12-4 with TRBJ2-4; 9 bases match TRBD1. Germline trimming cut 6 bases from V and 4 bases from J; bases unmatched to any gene: 1. This CDR3 is built from 13 residues. Here the CDR3 reads CASRGTGKNIQYF. In nucleotides, the CDR3 is TGTGCCAGCAGGGGGACAGGGAAAAACATTCAGTACTTC.

The table lists this clonotype with many counts. The chain has TRBV20-1 and TRBJ1-1, with TRBD1 as a possible D gene (5 bases). This CDR3 has 15 residues. Germline CDR1 and CDR2: DFQATT and SNEGSKA (reference sequence). Trimming took 6 bases from V and 0 from J, leaving 17 bases between them. This chain's CDR3 is CSAAVGGAMNTEAFF. CDR3 bases: TGCAGTGCCGCCGTCGGAGGGGCTATGAACACTGAAGCTTTCTTT.

This clonotype has a count of ten or more. This sequence joins TRBV7-2 and TRBJ2-3, with D perhaps being TRBD1 or TRBD2 (5 bases each). V was trimmed by 4 bases and J by 6 bases, leaving 8 bases between them. Germline V gene sequence: CDR1 SGHTA, CDR2 FQGNSA. CDR3 length: 12 residues. CDR3 sequence (DNA): TGTGCCAGCAGCTGGGGCGGGGATACGCAGTATTTT. It translates to CASSWGGDTQYF.

This clonotype was detected many times. Written as DNA, the CDR3 is TGTGCCAGCAGTCGCCGGGGACAGGAACAAGAGACCCAGTACTTC. As protein: CASSRRGQEQETQYF. The chain employs TRBV12-3 or TRBV12-4 and TRBJ2-5; 8 positions match TRBD1. The CDR3 length is 15 residues. The V and J ends lost 5 bases and 2 bases, in that order; junction bases with no gene match: 7.

This clonotype has a count of ten or more. V gene TRBV4-2 combines with J gene TRBJ2-1; D unclear. Germline CDR1 and CDR2: LGHNA and YNFKEQ. This CDR3 is 14 amino acids long. V shed 0 bases and J shed 5 bases, with 8 bases lying between them. The CDR3 reads CASSQDGRNNEQFF. The CDR3 DNA is TGTGCCAGCAGCCAAGACGGCAGAAACAATGAGCAGTTCTTC.

Ten or more counts support this clonotype. This chain links TRBV5-1 with TRBJ2-5; D is unclear. Trimming stripped 2 bases from V and 4 bases from J, with 9 bases between. The CDR3 contains 13 residues. In germline, CDR1 is SGHRS, CDR2 YFSETQ. CDR3 sequence (DNA): TGCGCCAGCAGCTTCCTAATAGGAGAGACCCAGTACTTC. It is translated as CASSFLIGETQYF.

In its sample, this clonotype was seen many times. The chain carries TRBV7-2 and TRBJ2-1; no reliable D call. This CDR3 comprises 13 residues. Trimming left V 1 base short and J 5 bases short, with 6 bases between. In germline, CDR1 is SGHTA, CDR2 FQGNSA. The chain's CDR3 is CASSLGWDNEQFF. CDR3 nucleotide sequence: TGTGCCAGCAGCTTAGGCTGGGACAATGAGCAGTTCTTC.

This clonotype was seen ten or more times. The chain joins TRBV4-3 to TRBJ1-2, with D perhaps matching TRBD1 (6 bases). Germline CDR1 and CDR2: LGHNA and YSLEER. The CDR3 loop spans 16 amino acids. The germline V and J ends were trimmed by 0 bases and 7 bases, with 18 bases remaining between them. The CDR3 bases are TGCGCCAGCAGCCAAGATCTGGGGGGCGTTCTCTCTGGCTACACCTTC. It encodes CASSQDLGGVLSGYTF.

This clonotype was seen repeatedly, ten times or more. This chain links TRBV7-2 with TRBJ2-5; D gene uncertain. The V gene's germline CDR1 is SGHTA and CDR2 FQGNSA. V gave up 5 bases and J gave up 5 bases, with 12 bases separating them. The CDR3 is made up of 13 amino acids. This chain's CDR3 is CASSIMVGETQYF. DNA of the CDR3: TGTGCCAGCAGCATAATGGTGGGGGAGACCCAGTACTTC.

This clonotype was seen repeatedly, ten times or more. CDR3 sequence (DNA): TGCAGCGTTGAAGCATTAGCGGAGATACCCGGAAGCACAGATACGCAGTATTTT. Translating it yields CSVEALAEIPGSTDTQYF. The rearrangement joins TRBV29-1 to TRBJ2-3; D might be TRBD2 (6 bases). CDR3 size: 18 residues. Germline V gene sequence: CDR1 SQVTM, CDR2 ANQGSEA. V was clipped by 1 base and J by 0 bases, with 20 bases between them.

A few counts support this clonotype. The chain is built from TRBV6-6 and TRBJ2-7, with 9 bases matching TRBD1. Per germline, CDR1 MNHNY and CDR2 SVGAGI (reference sequence). The CDR3 has 14 amino acids. V dropped 8 bases and J dropped 4; count of bases not matched to a gene: 9. The CDR3 DNA sequence: TGTGCCAGCTTTCGCCCGGGACAGGGTTACGAGCAGTACTTC. Its translation is CASFRPGQGYEQYF.